A single sample gave rise to the 30 T cell receptor beta chains below, sequenced in a study of post-analysis software for immune sequencing data. Notes on the study in general: Patients had higher frequencies than controls of a handful of TRBV segments, including TRBV5-6, TRBV5-1 and TRBV20-1.

No cognate antigen is known for these TCRs. Incorporated into the TCR beta cDNA libraries were unique molecular identifiers, which served to reduce PCR and sequencing biases. TCRdb re-called the PCR reads through MiXCR, storing one row per CDR3 protein. The table records hundreds of thousands of distinct CDR3 sequences, 59% of them present only once. The sequenced sample was blood. These receptors were collected from a girl aged 2-10 years with multiple sclerosis.

J is TRBJ2-7 and V is TRBV5-1, with D unresolved. Trimming pared 4 bases from V and 5 bases from J, leaving 16 bases between. Germline CDR1 SGHRS, CDR2 YFSETQ. The CDR3 spans 14 residues. DNA of the CDR3: TGCGCCAGCAGCCCGGATCCCATCCGGAACGAGCAGTACTTC. Encoded protein: CASSPDPIRNEQYF.

The gene calls are TRBV2 and TRBJ1-2, with D perhaps matching TRBD1 (5 bases). Per the germline V gene, CDR1 is SNHLY and CDR2 is FYNNEI. V lost 7 bases and J lost 5, with 8 bases in between. This CDR3 comprises 11 residues. The DNA of the CDR3 is TGTGCCAGCAAGGGGCCTTATGGCTACACCTTC. Its translation: CASKGPYGYTF.

V gene TRBV12-3 or TRBV12-4 combines with J gene TRBJ1-1; 7 nucleotides agree with TRBD1. CDR3 length: 14 amino acids. V shed 5 bases, J shed 0 bases, and the junction held 3 bases outside the gene matches. Here the CDR3 DNA reads TGTGCCAGCAGTCCACAGGGGATGAACACTGAAGCTTTCTTT. Its translation: CASSPQGMNTEAFF.

The rearrangement uses TRBV7-6 and TRBJ2-3; tentatively, D is TRBD2 (5 bases). The CDR3 extends over 16 amino acids. V lost 1 base, J lost 0 bases, and 11 bases lay in between. Per the germline V gene, CDR1 is SGHVS and CDR2 is FNYEAQ. CDR3 loop: CASSLVRGTSTDTQYF. In DNA, the CDR3 is TGTGCCAGCAGCTTAGTACGGGGAACTAGCACAGATACGCAGTATTTT.

The chain joins TRBV7-2 to TRBJ2-3; 9 positions match TRBD1. CDR3 length: 16 residues. Per the germline V gene, CDR1 is SGHTA and CDR2 is FQGNSA. V lost 5 bases to trimming and J lost 6 bases; unmatched junction nucleotides: 12. The CDR3 sequence is CASSPYRDRDSDTQYF. CDR3 in DNA: TGTGCCAGCAGCCCCTACCGGGACAGGGACTCCGATACGCAGTATTTT.

V and J are TRBV29-1 and TRBJ2-1; 9 nucleotides match TRBD2. V dropped 3 bases and J dropped 2; count of bases not matched to a gene: 2. Germline values: CDR1 SQVTM, CDR2 ANQGSEA. The CDR3 has 14 residues. The CDR3 DNA reads TGCAGCGTTGATCTAGCGGGGCCCTACAATGAGCAGTTCTTC. Amino acid sequence: CSVDLAGPYNEQFF.

The genes are TRBV6-1 and TRBJ1-2; D is perhaps TRBD1 (5 bases). The length of the CDR3 is 12 residues. In germline, CDR1 is MNHNS, CDR2 SASEGT. The germline V and J ends were trimmed by 6 bases and 5 bases, with 10 bases remaining between them. CDR3 bases: TGTGCCAGCAGCAGGGTAACTTATGGCTACACCTTC. Residues: CASSRVTYGYTF.

This clonotype turned up a few times. The rearrangement joins TRBV7-9 to TRBJ2-1; no clear D. Germline V CDR1 and CDR2: SEHNR, FQNEAQ (reference sequence). The CDR3 spans 14 residues. V dropped 1 base and J dropped 6 bases, with 10 bases sitting between them. CDR3 bases: TGTGCCAGCAGCTTAGGGAAGGAACTCAATGAGCAGTTCTTC. Protein product: CASSLGKELNEQFF. The full variable domain, in which reference TRBV7-9 and TRBJ2-1 provide the parts outside the CDR3, is DTGVSQNPRHKITKRGQNVTFRCDPISEHNRLYWYRQTLGQGPEFLTYFQNEAQLEKSRLLSDRFSAERPKGSFSTLEIQRTEQGDSAMYLCASSLGKELNEQFFGPGTRLTVL.

J is TRBJ1-2 and V is TRBV12-3 or TRBV12-4, with D perhaps TRBD1 (6 bases). This CDR3 contains 15 residues. V was shortened by 7 bases and J by 2 bases, with 17 bases between the two germline ends. DNA for the CDR3: TGTGCCAGCACCTACGACAGGACGACCAACTATGGCTACACCTTC. Amino acid sequence: CASTYDRTTNYGYTF.

The rearrangement joins TRBV27 to TRBJ2-7; D may be TRBD1 or TRBD2 (5 bases each). CDR1 is MNHEY, CDR2 SMNVEV, per germline (reference sequence). V was cut by 5 bases and J by 2 bases, with 10 bases left in between. The CDR3 runs to 13 residues. CDR3 in DNA: TGTGCCAGCAGTCGGGACGCCGCCTACGAGCAGTACTTC. This codes for CASSRDAAYEQYF.

The chain couples TRBV7-3 to TRBJ2-1; D gene unclear. Germline V gene lookup returns CDR1 SGHTA and CDR2 FQGTGA. Trimming took 2 bases from V and 5 from J, leaving 13 bases between them. This CDR3 region has 15 residues. CDR3: CASSLGPIRDNEQFF. The CDR3 DNA follows: TGTGCCAGCAGCTTAGGACCAATTCGGGACAATGAGCAGTTCTTC.

V and J are TRBV2 and TRBJ1-1; D gene uncertain. The CDR3 has 13 residues. Trimming removed 2 bases from V and 5 bases from J, with 9 bases in between. CDR1 is SNHLY, CDR2 FYNNEI, per germline. The CDR3 DNA reads TGTGCCAGCAGTGAATATGGGAGTACTGAAGCTTTCTTT. Its translation is CASSEYGSTEAFF.

This clonotype was detected a few times. This chain links TRBV7-2 with TRBJ2-7; no firm D call. Germline lookup yields CDR1 SGHTA and CDR2 FQGNSA. The CDR3 covers 12 residues. Trimming cost V 4 bases and J 6 bases, with 10 bases left between them. CDR3 DNA sequence: TGTGCCAGCAGCTCCGACTTAGCCGAGCAGTACTTC. This encodes CASSSDLAEQYF. Full variable domain (remainder filled in from reference TRBV7-2 and TRBJ2-7): GAGVSQSPSNKVTEKGKDVELRCDPISGHTALYWYRQSLGQGLEFLIYFQGNSAPDKSGLPSDRFSAERTGGSVSTLTIQRTQQEDSAVYLCASSSDLAEQYFGPGTRLTVT.

The chain carries TRBV6-6 and TRBJ2-7, with a weak D call TRBD2 (5 bases). The length of the CDR3 is 13 residues. From germline, CDR1 is MNHNY and CDR2 SVGAGI (reference sequence). V gave up 7 bases and J gave up 2 bases, with 12 bases separating them. The CDR3 sequence is CASIGPSPYEQYF. DNA for the CDR3: TGTGCCAGCATCGGACCTAGCCCCTACGAGCAGTACTTC.

Only a few counts were recorded for this clonotype. This chain uses TRBV5-1 with TRBJ2-1, with TRBD2 matching 12 bases. Germline V CDR1 and CDR2: SGHRS, YFSETQ. The CDR3 runs to 18 residues. The V gene end was trimmed by 4 bases and the J gene end by 0 bases; junction bases not matched to a gene: 8. Here the CDR3 reads CASSPGLAGGSSYNEQFF. CDR3 coding DNA: TGCGCCAGCAGCCCGGGACTAGCGGGTGGGAGCTCCTACAATGAGCAGTTCTTC.

The rearrangement joins TRBV7-9 to TRBJ2-1; TRBD2 agrees at 11 bases. The V segment lost 8 bases and the J segment 10 bases; nucleotides outside the gene matches: 10. Per the germline V gene, CDR1 is SEHNR and CDR2 is FQNEAQ (reference sequence). This CDR3 contains 14 residues. DNA of the CDR3: TGTGCCAGCGGCCTAGCGGGAGGCCCCTCAGAGCAGTTCTTC. Its protein product is CASGLAGGPSEQFF.

The chain carries TRBV11-2 and TRBJ2-7; D unclear. The CDR3 covers 14 residues. Trimming shortened V by 1 base and J by 2 bases, and 9 bases separated the two germline ends. Germline V gives CDR1 SGHAT, CDR2 FQNNGV. The CDR3 region is CASSLAQSPYEQYF. In nucleotides, the CDR3 is TGTGCCAGCAGCTTAGCCCAGAGCCCCTACGAGCAGTACTTC.

The chain employs TRBV7-2 and TRBJ2-1, with 7 bases that match TRBD1. The CDR3 runs 13 residues. Trimming removed 2 bases from V and 9 bases from J; junction bases left unmatched: 4. CDR1 is SGHTA, CDR2 FQGNSA, per germline. CDR3 sequence reads: CASSLSGGPEQFF. The DNA of the CDR3 is TGTGCCAGCAGCTTATCAGGGGGTCCTGAGCAGTTCTTC.

In its sample, this clonotype was seen a few times. The chain recombines TRBV29-1 with TRBJ2-1; D remains ambiguous. Germline V lookup: CDR1 SQVTM, CDR2 ANQGSEA. CDR3 size: 13 residues. V shed 7 bases and J shed 6 bases, with 16 bases lying between them. CDR3 residues: CSAAPVGLNEQFF. The CDR3 coding sequence is TGCAGCGCCGCCCCGGTTGGTCTCAATGAGCAGTTCTTC.

Here the CDR3 DNA reads TGTGCCACCAGCGGGAGACTAGGTTGGGTCGTCCAGGAGCAGTTCTTC. Translating it yields CATSGRLGWVVQEQFF. The rearrangement links TRBV15 to TRBJ2-1, with D perhaps TRBD2 (6 bases). This CDR3 has 16 residues. V was clipped by 5 bases and J by 10 bases, with 24 bases between them. Germline assignment: CDR1 LNHNV and CDR2 YYDKDF (reference sequence).

This clonotype was seen ten or more times. The rearrangement uses TRBV7-2 and TRBJ2-5; D is ambiguous. This CDR3 contains 13 residues. Germline lookup yields CDR1 SGHTA and CDR2 FQGNSA. Trimming removed 3 bases from V and 5 bases from J, with 10 bases in between. The CDR3 loop is CASSLAPGETQYF. CDR3 coding DNA: TGTGCCAGCAGCTTGGCGCCTGGGGAGACCCAGTACTTC. The variable domain in full, completed from reference TRBV7-2 and TRBJ2-5, reads GAGVSQSPSNKVTEKGKDVELRCDPISGHTALYWYRQSLGQGLEFLIYFQGNSAPDKSGLPSDRFSAERTGGSVSTLTIQRTQQEDSAVYLCASSLAPGETQYFGPGTRLLVL.

This clonotype has more than one count but fewer than ten. Germline and junction disagree at one end, which may indicate a read error. The V call is TRBV5-1, the J call TRBJ2-5, with D unclear. Germline V gene sequence: CDR1 SGHRS, CDR2 YFSETQ. There are 14 residues in the CDR3. CDR3 sequence reads: CASSLGGVEETQYF. CDR3 in DNA: TGTGCCAGCAGCTTGGGTGGGGTTGAAGAGACCCAGTACTTC. The full variable domain, completed using reference TRBV5-1 and TRBJ2-5, is KAGVTQTPRYLIKTRGQQVTLSCSPISGHRSVSWYQQTPGQGLQFLFEYFSETQRNKGNFPGRFSGRQFSNSRSEMNVSTLELGDSALYLCASSLGGVEETQYFGPGTRLLVL.

The chain combines TRBV4-1 with TRBJ1-2; 7 nucleotides align to TRBD1. The V and J ends lost 1 base and 6 bases, in that order; junction bases with no gene match: 11. The CDR3 has 16 amino acids. Germline CDR1 is MGHRA and CDR2 is YSYEKL. The CDR3 region is CASSQVKRRQGDGYTF. CDR3 in DNA: TGCGCCAGCAGCCAAGTGAAGCGGAGACAGGGTGATGGCTACACCTTC.

This chain joins TRBV20-1 and TRBJ1-1; 7 nucleotides align to TRBD1. V gave up 4 bases and J gave up 5 bases; unmatched junction bases: 13. This CDR3 is built from 15 residues. The germline CDR1 and CDR2 sequences are DFQATT and SNEGSKA (reference sequence). CDR3: CSAIDVTGAPTEAFF. Written as DNA, the CDR3 is TGCAGTGCTATAGATGTAACAGGGGCCCCAACTGAAGCTTTCTTT.

This clonotype has only a few counts. This rearrangement joins TRBV20-1 to TRBJ1-2, with 9 bases lining up with TRBD1. The CDR3 consists of 15 residues. With V trimmed by 0 bases and J by 4 bases, 6 bases remained unmatched. Germline V gene data show CDR1 as DFQATT and CDR2 as SNEGSKA (reference sequence). This CDR3 reads CSARDGTGRGYGYTF. The CDR3 DNA reads as TGCAGTGCTAGAGATGGGACAGGGAGAGGCTATGGCTACACCTTC.

The chain recombines TRBV7-6 with TRBJ1-1; 7 bases are shared with TRBD1. CDR1 and CDR2 from the germline V gene are SGHVS and FNYEAQ. The length of the CDR3 is 15 residues. The V gene end was trimmed by 5 bases and the J gene end by 1 base; junction bases not matched to a gene: 7. This chain's CDR3 is CASSPPTGTNTEAFF. CDR3 nucleotides: TGTGCCAGCAGCCCACCGACAGGGACGAACACTGAAGCTTTCTTT.

This clonotype was picked up one time. The rearrangement joins TRBV15 to TRBJ2-5; D could derive from TRBD1 or TRBD2 (5 bases each). V was pared by 3 bases and J by 3 bases, with 20 bases between. CDR1 is LNHNV and CDR2 is YYDKDF in the germline V gene (reference sequence). This CDR3 has 17 amino acids. The CDR3 coding sequence is TGTGCCACCAGCAGCGAATGGGACGTCCTCCCCAAAGAGACCCAGTACTTC. Encoded protein: CATSSEWDVLPKETQYF.

This clonotype was seen only once. The gene calls are TRBV20-1 and TRBJ2-5; 10 nucleotides agree with TRBD2. Germline V gene data show CDR1 as DFQATT and CDR2 as SNEGSKA (reference sequence). After removal of 6 bases from V and 0 bases from J, the junction contained 7 bases not matched to a gene. The CDR3 extends over 15 amino acids. CDR3 sequence (DNA): TGCAGTGCACCACCACTAGCGGGGTACCAAGAGACCCAGTACTTC. This encodes CSAPPLAGYQETQYF.

This chain uses TRBV20-1 with TRBJ2-1; TRBD2 is a possible D gene (6 bases). V lost 3 bases and J lost 4, with 10 bases in between. CDR1 is DFQATT and CDR2 is SNEGSKA in the germline V gene (reference sequence). The CDR3 contains 13 residues. For the CDR3, the DNA is TGCAGTGCTAGTAGCGGCCTTTACAATGAGCAGTTCTTC. This codes for CSASSGLYNEQFF.

This clonotype showed up just a few times. The rearrangement links TRBV29-1 to TRBJ2-1; weak D call: TRBD1 (6 bases). Germline-derived CDR1 and CDR2 are SQVTM and ANQGSEA. The CDR3 loop spans 15 amino acids. Trimming took 4 bases from V and 6 from J, leaving 19 bases between them. CDR3 in amino acids: CSVGRLQGSSNEQFF. CDR3 DNA sequence: TGCAGCGTTGGGCGCCTACAGGGATCCAGCAATGAGCAGTTCTTC.